This T cell receptor beta chain was documented in a study of cytomegalovirus exposure and HLA in healthy donors. Study observations and caveats: Previously analyzed data showed that most TCR beta V segments were productive at a frequency of about 87% or about 30%.

V was trimmed by 4 bases and J by 8 bases, leaving 7 bases between them. Per the germline V gene, CDR1 is SGHDT and CDR2 is YYEEEE. CDR3 length equals 11 residues. As to this clone: Its antigen is still unknown.

13 Jbeta primers and 60 Vbeta primers were used for the PCR. Profiled with immunoSEQ multiplex PCR; TCRdb holds only in-frame clones, not every one. Seen here are around 33,000 clones, roughly 90% observed once, and the top ten hold roughly 2.6%. The TCR was taken from a woman between 18 and 29 years old in good health and CMV-seronegative. The V gene is TRBV5-6, the J gene TRBJ2-1, with no clear D. The sample consisted of PBMCs. This chain's CDR3 is CASSTTYEQFF. DNA of the CDR3: TGTGCCAGCAGCACTACATATGAGCAGTTCTTC.